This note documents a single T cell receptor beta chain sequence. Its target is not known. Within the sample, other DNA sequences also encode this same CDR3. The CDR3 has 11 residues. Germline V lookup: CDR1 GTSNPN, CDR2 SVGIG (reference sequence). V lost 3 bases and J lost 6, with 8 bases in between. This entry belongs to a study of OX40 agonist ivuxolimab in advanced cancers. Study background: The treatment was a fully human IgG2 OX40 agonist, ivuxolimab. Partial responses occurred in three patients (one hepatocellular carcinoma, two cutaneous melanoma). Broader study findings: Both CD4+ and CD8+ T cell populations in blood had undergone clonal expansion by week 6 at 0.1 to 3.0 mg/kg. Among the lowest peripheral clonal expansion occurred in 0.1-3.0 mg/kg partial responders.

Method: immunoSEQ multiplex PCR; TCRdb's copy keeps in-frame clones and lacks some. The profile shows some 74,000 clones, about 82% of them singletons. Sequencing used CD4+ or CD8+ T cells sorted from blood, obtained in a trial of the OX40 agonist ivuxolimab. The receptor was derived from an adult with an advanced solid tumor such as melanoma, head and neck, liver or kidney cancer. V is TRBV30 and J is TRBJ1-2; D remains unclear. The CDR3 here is CAWSPGDGYTF. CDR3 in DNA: TGTGCCTGGAGCCCAGGAGATGGCTACACCTTC. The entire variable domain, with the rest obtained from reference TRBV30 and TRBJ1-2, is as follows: SQTIHQWPATLVQPVGSPLSLECTVEGTSNPNLYWYRQAAGRGLQLLFYSVGIGQISSEVPQNLSASRPQDRQFILSSKKLLLSDSGFYLCAWSPGDGYTFGSGTRLTVV.